These 9 T cell receptor beta chains were sequenced from one sample in a study of T cells in localized non-small cell lung cancer (dated by TCRdb to 2018 to 2021). Library preparation used the immunoSEQ multiplex PCR assay. Drawn from immuneACCESS, this table holds only the in-frame rearrangements with V and J called that TCRdb kept. Clones are partly lost; checked studies trace under half to an unresolved V gene and leave the rest unexplained. The table for this sample lists 2,100 or so clones; more than 30% of them were counted only once. The top ten hold roughly 7% of the sample. Sequenced material: lung tumor tissue, taken before any cancer treatment. The receptors come from a man between 40 and 70 years old with stage I lung adenocarcinoma.

This clone ranks as medium-sized. The chain employs TRBV6-8 and TRBJ2-3; 13 bases map to TRBD2. Germline CDR1 MNHGY, CDR2 SAAAGT. V shed 6 bases, J shed 6 bases, and the junction held 6 bases outside the gene matches. The CDR3 sequence is 15 residues long. The CDR3 spells CASRTTSGGLDTQYF. The CDR3, as DNA: TGTGCCAGCAGAACGACTAGCGGGGGGCTGGATACGCAGTATTTT.

This clone was seen a few times. The chain is built from TRBV11-3 and TRBJ1-2, with a weak D call TRBD1 (6 bases). Germline V gives CDR1 SGHNT, CDR2 YENEEA. The CDR3 extends over 14 amino acids. With 3 bases removed from V and 7 bases from J, the gap between germline ends came to 15 bases. The CDR3 here is CASSFFRGGLGYTF. Written as DNA, the CDR3 is TGTGCCAGCAGCTTTTTCAGGGGAGGACTTGGCTACACCTTC.

This clone showed up just a few times. The gene calls are TRBV9 and TRBJ2-5, with D unresolved. Trimming cost V 5 bases and J 7 bases, with 15 bases left between them. Germline loops: CDR1 SGDLS, CDR2 YYNGEE. The CDR3 is 13 amino acids. In DNA, the CDR3 is TGTGCCAGCAGTGACCGCTACCTTGGGACCCAGTACTTC. This gives the protein CASSDRYLGTQYF.

This clone turned up a few times. This chain joins TRBV15 and TRBJ2-3, with TRBD2 matching 8 bases. CDR1 LNHNV and CDR2 YYDKDF come from the germline V gene (reference sequence). This CDR3 contains 14 residues. V shed 8 bases, J shed 3 bases, and the junction held 7 bases outside the gene matches. CDR3 in amino acids: CATAGGPGTDTQYF. CDR3 bases: TGTGCCACCGCGGGGGGCCCCGGGACAGATACGCAGTATTTT.

The V and J genes are TRBV29-1 and TRBJ2-7; possible D gene TRBD2, 6 bases. The CDR3 is 13 amino acids. Deletions cut 6 bases from V and 5 bases from J, with 17 bases between. Germline V gene data show CDR1 as SQVTM and CDR2 as ANQGSEA. CDR3 in DNA: TGCAGCGTAACTTGGGACTCTCGCCACGAGCAGTACTTC. Encoded protein: CSVTWDSRHEQYF.

The J gene is TRBJ1-1, the V gene TRBV19, with a tentative D call TRBD1 (6 bases). The germline gives CDR1 LNHDA, CDR2 SQIVND (reference sequence). This CDR3 region has 14 residues. Between the trimmed V and J ends, which lost 3 bases and 1 base, there was a span of 9 bases. The CDR3 nucleotides are TGTGCCAGTAGTATTTGGACAGAGAACACTGAAGCTTTCTTT. Protein product: CASSIWTENTEAFF.

Within the sample, this clone is large. This chain uses TRBV9 with TRBJ2-5, with D possibly matching TRBD2 (6 bases). The V and J ends lost 8 bases and 5 bases respectively, with 22 bases between them. CDR3 length: 15 residues. CDR1 is SGDLS, CDR2 YYNGEE, per germline. CDR3 bases: TGTGCCAGTCAACCATGGAGGGGAGGTGACGAGACCCAGTACTTC. Its protein is CASQPWRGGDETQYF.

The chain joins TRBV28 to TRBJ2-5; possibly TRBD2 for D (6 bases). The germline gives CDR1 MDHEN, CDR2 SYDVKM. The V gene lost 0 bases and the J gene lost 2 bases, with 13 bases spanning the gap. This CDR3 contains 16 residues. The CDR3 is CASSLWSRERQETQYF. CDR3 DNA: TGTGCCAGCAGTTTATGGTCTCGGGAGAGACAAGAGACCCAGTACTTC.

The chain carries TRBV11-3 and TRBJ2-5; D not resolved. The germline V and J ends were trimmed by 0 bases and 4 bases, with 18 bases remaining between them. The CDR3 runs 17 residues. CDR1 is SGHNT, CDR2 YENEEA, per germline. CDR3 sequence reads: CASSLELTFLGTETQYF. For the CDR3, the DNA is TGTGCCAGCAGCTTAGAATTGACCTTCCTGGGCACAGAGACCCAGTACTTC.